These 32 T cell receptor beta chains were all obtained from the same sample, sequenced in a study of cytomegalovirus exposure and HLA in healthy donors. Researchers ran the PCR with 60 Vbeta and 13 Jbeta primers. Libraries were prepared by immunoSEQ multiplex PCR; TCRdb keeps only in-frame clonotypes and omits some of them. The sample contains about 190,000 clones, roughly four fifths of which appear only once. The sequenced material came from PBMCs. The receptors shown here come from a man between 18 and 29 years old in good health and CMV-seronegative.

This clone was observed once. The chain combines TRBV19 with TRBJ1-5, with TRBD1 matching 7 bases. V shed 3 bases, J shed 3 bases, and the junction held 5 bases outside the gene matches. Germline lookup yields CDR1 LNHDA and CDR2 SQIVND (reference sequence). The CDR3 loop spans 15 amino acids. The CDR3 here is CASSIDRAPNQPQHF. As DNA, the CDR3 is TGTGCCAGTAGTATTGACAGGGCCCCCAATCAGCCCCAGCATTTT.

This chain uses TRBV7-6 with TRBJ2-3, with 10 bases aligning to TRBD2. Trimming at V came to 5 bases and at J to 5 bases, leaving 7 bases not matched to a gene. CDR3 length: 15 residues. Germline assignment: CDR1 SGHVS and CDR2 FNYEAQ. The CDR3, as DNA: TGTGCCAGCAGCCGGAGCGGGGGGGCGATAGATACGCAGTATTTT. It is translated as CASSRSGGAIDTQYF.

This clone was counted between two and nine times. The CDR3 nucleotides read TGTGCCAGCAGCCGGCAGGAGGGTTACTTCTCTGGAAACACCATATATTTT. Its protein product is CASSRQEGYFSGNTIYF. The chain joins TRBV7-9 to TRBJ1-3, with D unclear. From germline, CDR1 is SEHNR and CDR2 FQNEAQ (reference sequence). Trimming took off 5 bases at V and 0 bases at J, with 17 bases between the two ends. The CDR3 totals 17 residues.

The rearrangement links TRBV5-1 to TRBJ1-2; perhaps TRBD1 as D (6 bases). The V gene lost 0 bases and the J gene lost 3 bases, with 12 bases spanning the gap. Germline CDR1 is SGHRS and CDR2 is YFSETQ. The CDR3 extends over 15 amino acids. CDR3 bases: TGCGCCAGCAGCTTGGTACAGGGTACGGACTATGGCTACACCTTC. Its protein product is CASSLVQGTDYGYTF. The full variable domain, completed using reference TRBV5-1 and TRBJ1-2, is KAGVTQTPRYLIKTRGQQVTLSCSPISGHRSVSWYQQTPGQGLQFLFEYFSETQRNKGNFPGRFSGRQFSNSRSEMNVSTLELGDSALYLCASSLVQGTDYGYTFGSGTRLTVV.

V and J are TRBV6-5 and TRBJ1-2; 7 positions agree with TRBD1. V shed 5 bases, J shed 6 bases, and the junction held 6 bases outside the gene matches. The germline gives CDR1 MNHEY, CDR2 SVGAGI. The CDR3 covers 13 residues. The CDR3 DNA sequence: TGTGCCAGCAGTCGACAGGGAGTAAATGGCTACACCTTC. This codes for CASSRQGVNGYTF.

In its sample, this clone was seen a few times. V is TRBV18 and J is TRBJ2-1; TRBD2 agrees at 8 bases. CDR1 is KGHSH and CDR2 is LQKENI in the germline V gene. The CDR3 covers 17 residues. V shed 3 bases and J 9 bases; nucleotides not matched to a gene: 16. CDR3 DNA sequence: TGTGCCAGCTCACCTCCCTCCCAGATTATAGCGGGAACTGAGCAGTTCTTC. It codes for CASSPPSQIIAGTEQFF.

The rearrangement links TRBV7-8 to TRBJ2-1; maybe TRBD2 (6 bases). Germline CDR1 is SGHVS and CDR2 is FQNEAQ. This CDR3 has 13 amino acids. V was pared by 5 bases and J by 10 bases, with 15 bases between. The CDR3 DNA reads as TGTGCCAGCAGCCCGTACTGGGGGGAGGAGCAGTTCTTC. This sequence encodes CASSPYWGEEQFF.

The chain employs TRBV28 and TRBJ1-2; 7 positions match TRBD1. The CDR3 totals 14 residues. V was clipped by 3 bases and J by 7 bases; unmatched bases: 8. The germline V gene has CDR1 MDHEN and CDR2 SYDVKM. The CDR3 is CASSFYLQGSGYTF. The DNA of the CDR3 is TGTGCCAGCAGTTTTTACCTACAGGGGTCTGGCTACACCTTC.

The gene calls are TRBV6-1 and TRBJ2-7, with TRBD1 matching over 7 bases. The junction had 10 bases not matched to a gene; V was cut back by 4 bases and J by 1 base. This CDR3 comprises 16 residues. Germline V gives CDR1 MNHNS, CDR2 SASEGT. CDR3 in DNA: TGTGCCAGCAGTGGGGGGACAGAGTGGGCTTCCTACGAGCAGTACTTC. As protein: CASSGGTEWASYEQYF.

The V and J genes are TRBV9 and TRBJ2-5, with 7 positions matching TRBD1. The CDR3 totals 15 residues. The junction had 9 bases not matched to a gene; V was cut back by 5 bases and J by 2 bases. Germline V gives CDR1 SGDLS, CDR2 YYNGEE. CDR3 region: CASSESRGQQETQYF. The CDR3 coding sequence is TGTGCCAGCAGTGAATCCCGGGGACAGCAAGAGACCCAGTACTTC.

V gene TRBV19 combines with J gene TRBJ2-7, with a weak D call TRBD1 (5 bases). V was shortened by 0 bases and J by 4 bases, with 10 bases between the two germline ends. Germline V gives CDR1 LNHDA, CDR2 SQIVND (reference sequence). CDR3 length: 14 amino acids. CDR3 in DNA: TGTGCCAGTAGTATAGACCCCAGGGCATACGAGCAGTACTTC. Its translation: CASSIDPRAYEQYF.

The J gene is TRBJ2-7, the V gene TRBV28; 9 bases line up with TRBD1. The CDR3 is 17 amino acids. The V gene end was trimmed by 6 bases and the J gene end by 3 bases; junction bases not matched to a gene: 15. Per germline, CDR1 MDHEN and CDR2 SYDVKM. The CDR3 coding sequence is TGTGCCAGCAGCCGTGGGACAGGGCCCCGAGTTGGCTACGAGCAGTACTTC. Protein: CASSRGTGPRVGYEQYF.

Here the CDR3 reads CASTQSTGGRTDTQYF. The CDR3 region has the DNA TGTGCCAGCACCCAATCTACAGGGGGCAGGACAGATACGCAGTATTTT. This chain links TRBV6-4 with TRBJ2-3; the match to TRBD1 covers 9 bases. Per the germline V gene, CDR1 is MRHNA and CDR2 is SNTAGT. The CDR3 runs 16 residues. V dropped 7 bases and J dropped 3; count of bases not matched to a gene: 11.

The rearrangement links TRBV9 to TRBJ1-6; 7 bases agree with TRBD1. The germline CDR1 and CDR2 sequences are SGDLS and YYNGEE. J lost 15 bases, V lost 0 bases, and 9 bases had no gene match. This CDR3 region has 14 residues. The CDR3 nucleotides read TGTGCCAGCAGCGTAGGACCTACAGGGGTTCTCCTCCACTTT. It specifies CASSVGPTGVLLHF.

The V call is TRBV6-1, the J call TRBJ1-5; 7 nucleotides match TRBD1. The CDR3 has 14 residues. The V gene end was trimmed by 5 bases and the J gene end by 9 bases; junction bases not matched to a gene: 10. The germline V gene encodes CDR1 MNHNS and CDR2 SASEGT. This CDR3 is CASSQPRGLWPQHF. CDR3 in DNA: TGTGCCAGCAGTCAGCCCAGGGGGTTGTGGCCCCAGCATTTT.

CDR3 in DNA: TGTGCCAGCAGACCGCAGGGTTCGAGGTATGGCTACACCTTC. It yields the protein CASRPQGSRYGYTF. The chain carries TRBV28 and TRBJ1-2, with D tentatively TRBD1 (5 bases). The CDR3 totals 14 residues. The V and J ends lost 6 bases and 5 bases respectively, with 16 bases between them. Germline lookup yields CDR1 MDHEN and CDR2 SYDVKM.

The CDR3 DNA follows: TGTGCCATCAGCGACCTAGCGGGAGACCATTTGACCCAGTACTTC. It yields the protein CAISDLAGDHLTQYF. V and J are TRBV10-3 and TRBJ2-5; 10 bases match TRBD2. Germline V gene data show CDR1 as ENHRY and CDR2 as SYGVKD. This CDR3 has 15 residues. The V and J ends lost 6 bases and 7 bases, in that order; junction bases with no gene match: 11.

The chain has TRBV29-1 and TRBJ2-3; TRBD1 matches 8 bases. With V trimmed by 1 base and J by 0 bases, 3 bases remained unmatched. From germline, CDR1 is SQVTM and CDR2 ANQGSEA. The CDR3 extends over 15 amino acids. CDR3 DNA: TGCAGCGTTGAAGGGACAGGGAGAAGCACAGATACGCAGTATTTT. It is translated as CSVEGTGRSTDTQYF.

The chain joins TRBV7-9 to TRBJ1-5, with no clear D. Trimming removed 4 bases at V and 4 bases at J, with 11 bases between. The CDR3 has 14 amino acids. Germline values: CDR1 SEHNR, CDR2 FQNEAQ (reference sequence). The CDR3, as DNA: TGTGCCAGCAGCTCAAGGTGGGCAAATCAGCCCCAGCATTTT. Translation gives CASSSRWANQPQHF.

This clone has only one observation. The germline gene is not matched at one end of the junction; a read error may be the cause. CDR3 region: CSSSPGNQPQHF. The CDR3 bases are TGTTCCAGCAGCCCCGGGAATCAGCCCCAGCATTTT. This chain joins TRBV7-9 and TRBJ1-5; no clear D. Germline V gene data show CDR1 as SEHNR and CDR2 as FQNEAQ (reference sequence). The CDR3 consists of 12 residues.

This chain joins TRBV4-2 and TRBJ2-7, with 7 bases fitting TRBD2. V lost 0 bases and J lost 3; bases outside the gene matches: 14. Germline-derived CDR1 and CDR2 are LGHNA and YNFKEQ. This CDR3 has 18 residues. The CDR3 DNA reads TGTGCCAGCAGCCAAGAGGCTGGGGTGGGAGGGACCCTCTACGAGCAGTACTTC. It encodes CASSQEAGVGGTLYEQYF.

The chain combines TRBV5-4 with TRBJ1-2; D unresolved. Trimming left V 0 bases short and J 8 bases short, with 20 bases between. CDR3 length: 16 residues. Germline CDR1 SGHNT, CDR2 YYREEE (reference sequence). CDR3 DNA: TGTGCCAGCAGCTTGGACCCGGGGAGAGCTGTTCTGGGCTACACCTTC. As protein: CASSLDPGRAVLGYTF.

The J gene is TRBJ1-4, the V gene TRBV27; D perhaps matches TRBD1 (6 bases). Looked up from germline, CDR1 is MNHEY and CDR2 is SMNVEV (reference sequence). V was trimmed by 5 bases and J by 0 bases, leaving 22 bases between them. This CDR3 has 19 amino acids. The CDR3 coding sequence is TGTGCCAGCAGTCCGCGAGGGGGAACCCCCCTTGCAACTAATGAAAAACTGTTTTTT. It is translated as CASSPRGGTPLATNEKLFF.

V is TRBV9 and J is TRBJ1-3, with D hard to call. Trimming pared 4 bases from V and 0 bases from J, leaving 8 bases between. The germline V gene encodes CDR1 SGDLS and CDR2 YYNGEE. This CDR3 contains 14 residues. The CDR3 protein is CASSPFPSGNTIYF. For the CDR3, the DNA is TGTGCCAGCAGCCCCTTTCCCTCTGGAAACACCATATATTTT. The variable domain in full, with the rest retrieved from reference TRBV9 and TRBJ1-3, is DSGVTQTPKHLITATGQRVTLRCSPRSGDLSVYWYQQSLDQGLQFLIQYYNGEERAKGNILERFSAQQFPDLHSELNLSSLELGDSALYFCASSPFPSGNTIYFGEGSWLTVV.

This clone was counted between two and nine times. J is TRBJ2-3 and V is TRBV28, with D possibly being TRBD2 (6 bases). CDR3 size: 19 residues. Deletions cut 4 bases from V and 7 bases from J, with 30 bases between. Germline V gene sequence: CDR1 MDHEN, CDR2 SYDVKM. CDR3 in amino acids: CASSSPQNKLDYRGHTQYF. CDR3 in DNA: TGTGCCAGCAGTTCCCCACAGAATAAATTGGACTACCGGGGACATACGCAGTATTTT.

The chain carries TRBV15 and TRBJ2-7; 9 bases are shared with TRBD1. The V segment lost 5 bases and the J segment 2 bases; nucleotides outside the gene matches: 7. The CDR3 is 15 residues long. Germline V gives CDR1 LNHNV, CDR2 YYDKDF (reference sequence). The chain's CDR3 is CATSLGTGPTYEQYF. DNA of the CDR3: TGTGCCACCAGCCTAGGGACAGGGCCTACCTACGAGCAGTACTTC.

The rearrangement joins TRBV7-3 to TRBJ1-1; the D is unclear. The CDR3 has 16 residues. CDR1 SGHTA and CDR2 FQGTGA come from the germline V gene. Trimming removed 2 bases from V and 4 bases from J, with 17 bases in between. The CDR3 reads CASSLGADTGTTEAFF. The DNA of the CDR3 is TGTGCCAGCAGCTTAGGCGCGGATACCGGAACCACTGAAGCTTTCTTT.

The J gene is TRBJ2-5, the V gene TRBV19; 9 bases agree with TRBD1. V lost 0 bases and J lost 1; bases outside the gene matches: 12. Germline V gives CDR1 LNHDA, CDR2 SQIVND (reference sequence). This CDR3 has 19 residues. CDR3 protein: CASSIDGGGGQGTQETQYF. The DNA for the CDR3 is TGTGCCAGTAGTATAGATGGCGGGGGTGGACAGGGGACCCAAGAGACCCAGTACTTC.

This sequence joins TRBV2 and TRBJ1-1, with a possible D match to TRBD1 (6 bases). The CDR3 is made up of 15 amino acids. The germline CDR1 and CDR2 sequences are SNHLY and FYNNEI. Between the trimmed V and J ends, which lost 6 bases and 1 base, there was a span of 15 bases. CDR3 sequence (DNA): TGTGCCAGCAGCGACACGGGACAAAAGAACACTGAAGCTTTCTTT. Translated: CASSDTGQKNTEAFF.

The V gene is TRBV6-5, the J gene TRBJ1-2; a possible D gene is TRBD1 (5 bases). Per the germline V gene, CDR1 is MNHEY and CDR2 is SVGAGI. Trimming removed 4 bases at V and 4 bases at J, with 19 bases between. This CDR3 contains 16 residues. CDR3: CASSLMIRASGYGYTF. The CDR3 nucleotides read TGTGCCAGCAGTTTGATGATCAGGGCCTCTGGCTATGGCTACACCTTC.

The V gene is TRBV6-6, the J gene TRBJ1-1, with D unclear. The V and J ends lost 2 bases and 3 bases respectively, with 16 bases between them. The germline CDR1 and CDR2 sequences are MNHNY and SVGAGI (reference sequence). CDR3 length: 16 amino acids. The CDR3 DNA follows: TGTGCCAGCAGTTACCGGAGGTTCCGAACATACACTGAAGCTTTCTTT. Its translation is CASSYRRFRTYTEAFF.

This clone was seen a handful of times. DNA of the CDR3: TGTGCCAGCAGCTTAGGAGCTAAAGGACTCTACGAGCAGTACTTC. Residues: CASSLGAKGLYEQYF. This chain uses TRBV7-6 with TRBJ2-7; the D gene is possibly TRBD2 (5 bases). Trimming removed 1 base from V and 3 bases from J, with 13 bases in between. Germline V gene lookup returns CDR1 SGHVS and CDR2 FNYEAQ. This CDR3 spans 15 amino acids.